Each of the 21 T cell receptor beta chains below was sequenced from the same sample in a study of cytomegalovirus exposure and HLA in healthy donors. Primers for the PCR totalled 60 Vbeta and 13 Jbeta. The table came from immunoSEQ multiplex PCR; TCRdb's copy has only in-frame clones and leaves some out. The sample carries around 190,000 clones, around three quarters recorded once. What was sequenced was PBMCs. The receptors shown here come from a woman aged 25 to 39 in good health and CMV-seropositive.

Only one count was recorded for this clone. The V call is TRBV4-1, the J call TRBJ2-1; the match to TRBD1 covers 7 bases. This CDR3 comprises 15 residues. J lost 6 bases, V lost 0 bases, and 5 bases had no gene match. The V gene's germline CDR1 is MGHRA and CDR2 YSYEKL. CDR3 nucleotides: TGCGCCAGCAGCCAAGAAACAGGGGATGGCAATGAGCAGTTCTTC. Residues: CASSQETGDGNEQFF.

The J gene is TRBJ2-7, the V gene TRBV4-3; 8 bases map to TRBD1. Looked up from germline, CDR1 is LGHNA and CDR2 is YSLEER. After removal of 2 bases from V and 6 bases from J, the junction contained 6 bases not matched to a gene. CDR3 length: 14 residues. The CDR3 sequence: CASSQWQGAGEQYF. Here the CDR3 DNA reads TGCGCCAGCAGCCAATGGCAGGGGGCGGGCGAGCAGTACTTC.

V and J are TRBV15 and TRBJ2-1, with D maybe TRBD1 (6 bases). The CDR3 has 14 amino acids. V gave up 3 bases and J gave up 6 bases, with 12 bases separating them. Germline loops: CDR1 LNHNV, CDR2 YYDKDF (reference sequence). This CDR3 reads CATSRRKGGNEQFF. CDR3 coding DNA: TGTGCCACCAGCAGGCGCAAAGGGGGCAATGAGCAGTTCTTC.

The rearrangement links TRBV6-1 to TRBJ2-6, with no clear D. The germline V gene encodes CDR1 MNHNS and CDR2 SASEGT. Trimming cost V 4 bases and J 1 base, with 2 bases left between them. CDR3 length: 13 residues. CDR3 in DNA: TGTGCCAGCAGTGTATCTGGGGCCAACGTCCTGACTTTC. Residues: CASSVSGANVLTF.

The chain employs TRBV7-2 and TRBJ2-7; TRBD1 matches 8 bases. In germline, CDR1 is SGHTA, CDR2 FQGNSA. V shed 4 bases, J shed 5 bases, and the junction held 7 bases outside the gene matches. The CDR3 consists of 14 residues. In DNA form, the CDR3 reads TGTGCCAGCAGCTATACCGGGACAGGAAACGAGCAGTACTTC. This gives the protein CASSYTGTGNEQYF. The whole variable domain, filled in from reference TRBV7-2 and TRBJ2-7, reads GAGVSQSPSNKVTEKGKDVELRCDPISGHTALYWYRQSLGQGLEFLIYFQGNSAPDKSGLPSDRFSAERTGGSVSTLTIQRTQQEDSAVYLCASSYTGTGNEQYFGPGTRLTVT.

The chain is built from TRBV9 and TRBJ2-1, with 10 bases identical to TRBD2. Trimming cost V 5 bases and J 7 bases; bases outside gene matches: 6. The CDR3 has 14 residues. Germline CDR1 reads SGDLS; CDR2 reads YYNGEE. CDR3 in amino acids: CASSPSGSGNEQFF. The CDR3 bases are TGTGCCAGCAGTCCTAGCGGGAGTGGTAATGAGCAGTTCTTC.

The chain joins TRBV11-3 to TRBJ2-3, with D maybe TRBD2 (6 bases). Per germline, CDR1 SGHNT and CDR2 YENEEA. The CDR3 has 13 amino acids. V was shortened by 0 bases and J by 9 bases, with 10 bases between the two germline ends. The CDR3 sequence: CASSLEPAGTQYF. The CDR3 DNA reads as TGTGCCAGCAGCTTAGAGCCGGCGGGAACGCAGTATTTT.

V and J are TRBV4-1 and TRBJ1-5; TRBD1 aligns across 10 bases. The junction had 12 bases not matched to a gene; V was cut back by 2 bases and J by 2 bases. Germline CDR1 is MGHRA and CDR2 is YSYEKL. The CDR3 extends over 19 amino acids. CDR3: CASSQKPGQGFNGNQPQHF. CDR3 nucleotide sequence: TGCGCCAGCAGCCAAAAGCCGGGACAGGGGTTTAATGGCAATCAGCCCCAGCATTTT.

V gene TRBV29-1 combines with J gene TRBJ1-4, with 9 bases matching TRBD1. The J segment lost 5 bases and the V segment lost 7 bases, leaving 11 bases of the junction unmatched. The CDR3 is 15 amino acids. Germline CDR1 and CDR2: SQVTM and ANQGSEA. The chain's CDR3 is CSAKPDGTGNEKLFF. The CDR3 DNA follows: TGCAGCGCAAAGCCTGACGGGACAGGGAATGAAAAACTGTTTTTT.

The chain links TRBV30 to TRBJ2-5; 12 bases are shared with TRBD2. This CDR3 is built from 15 residues. With 4 bases clipped from V and 5 bases from J, the junction kept 8 bases outside the gene matches. Germline-derived CDR1 and CDR2 are GTSNPN and SVGIG (reference sequence). The CDR3 protein is CAWTSWTSGMETQYF. DNA for the CDR3: TGTGCCTGGACCTCTTGGACTAGCGGGATGGAGACCCAGTACTTC.

This clone was seen a single time. This chain joins TRBV7-9 and TRBJ1-3; no firm D call. V lost 6 bases to trimming and J lost 6 bases, with 18 bases between them. The CDR3 is 15 amino acids. Per germline, CDR1 SEHNR and CDR2 FQNEAQ (reference sequence). The CDR3 sequence is CASRAAVQSLNTIYF. The CDR3 nucleotides read TGTGCCAGCAGAGCAGCCGTACAGTCTCTAAACACCATATATTTT.

The rearrangement uses TRBV30 and TRBJ2-1; maybe TRBD2 (5 bases). CDR1 is GTSNPN, CDR2 SVGIG, per germline (reference sequence). The CDR3 covers 14 residues. Trimming removed 5 bases at V and 7 bases at J, with 18 bases between. The CDR3 region has the DNA TGTGCCTGGGGGCGAGGACTCGGGGAGAATGAGCAGTTCTTC. It codes for CAWGRGLGENEQFF.

The rearrangement uses TRBV25-1 and TRBJ2-7, with 9 bases identical to TRBD1. V gave up 4 bases and J gave up 3 bases; unmatched junction bases: 1. Germline loops: CDR1 MGHDK, CDR2 SYGVNS. The CDR3 runs 13 residues. This CDR3 is CASSADRGYEQYF. The CDR3 nucleotides read TGTGCCAGCAGTGCGGACAGGGGCTACGAGCAGTACTTC.

The chain is built from TRBV30 and TRBJ1-5; TRBD1 matches at 8 bases. The length of the CDR3 is 14 residues. J was trimmed by 4 bases and V by 1 base; bases with no gene match: 3. The germline V gene has CDR1 GTSNPN and CDR2 SVGIG (reference sequence). CDR3 sequence: CAWSDWTGNQPQHF. CDR3 in DNA: TGTGCCTGGAGTGATTGGACAGGGAATCAGCCCCAGCATTTT.

This clone was observed once. The chain couples TRBV7-8 to TRBJ2-5, with D possibly TRBD2 on 6 matching bases. The DNA end lines up better with TRBJ2-7; the J call may be wrong. This CDR3 region has 15 residues. From germline, CDR1 is SGHVS and CDR2 FQNEAQ. CDR3 protein: CASSPGLLAPYEQYF. The CDR3 nucleotides are TGTGCCAGCAGCCCGGGACTCCTCGCACCCTACGAGCAGTACTTC.

The rearrangement joins TRBV5-1 to TRBJ2-2, with TRBD1 identical over 9 bases. The CDR3 covers 15 residues. With 8 bases clipped from V and 9 bases from J, the junction kept 14 bases outside the gene matches. Germline CDR1 and CDR2: SGHRS and YFSETQ. As DNA, the CDR3 is TGCGCCAGTTCAACAGGGGGCGCGGTTTCCCGGGAGCTGTTTTTT. Protein product: CASSTGGAVSRELFF. Drawing the rest from reference TRBV5-1 and TRBJ2-2, the complete variable domain is KAGVTQTPRYLIKTRGQQVTLSCSPISGHRSVSWYQQTPGQGLQFLFEYFSETQRNKGNFPGRFSGRQFSNSRSEMNVSTLELGDSALYLCASSTGGAVSRELFFGEGSRLTVL.

The CDR3, as DNA: TGCGCCAGCACCCTCGGGACAACTGGAAACACCATATATTTT. This codes for CASTLGTTGNTIYF. V and J are TRBV5-1 and TRBJ1-3; D possibly corresponds to TRBD1 (6 bases). The V gene lost 6 bases and the J gene lost 2 bases, with 12 bases spanning the gap. Germline V CDR1 and CDR2: SGHRS, YFSETQ. The CDR3 sequence is 14 residues long.

The CDR3 spells CASSSGTANTEAFF. In DNA form, the CDR3 reads TGTGCCAGCAGCTCAGGGACAGCTAACACTGAAGCTTTCTTT. The chain links TRBV9 to TRBJ1-1, with 7 bases aligning to TRBD1. This CDR3 is 14 amino acids long. Germline lookup yields CDR1 SGDLS and CDR2 YYNGEE. Trimming cost V 4 bases and J 2 bases; bases outside gene matches: 5.

This rearrangement joins TRBV2 to TRBJ2-1, with a tentative D call TRBD1 (6 bases). This CDR3 spans 13 amino acids. Germline CDR1 SNHLY, CDR2 FYNNEI. Trimming shortened V by 9 bases and J by 5 bases, and 14 bases separated the two germline ends. CDR3 loop: CARQSGTNNEQFF. DNA of the CDR3: TGTGCCAGACAATCCGGGACAAACAATGAGCAGTTCTTC.

The chain links TRBV7-9 to TRBJ1-2, with 10 bases that match TRBD1. The CDR3 has 13 residues. Germline trimming cut 4 bases from V and 8 bases from J; bases unmatched to any gene: 4. The germline gives CDR1 SEHNR, CDR2 FQNEAQ (reference sequence). The CDR3 loop is CASSYGTGEGYTF. The CDR3 nucleotides read TGTGCCAGCAGCTATGGGACAGGGGAAGGCTACACCTTC.

The rearrangement joins TRBV6-1 to TRBJ1-2, with 8 positions matching TRBD1. Losses at the gene ends were 10 bases for V and 0 bases for J; bases not matched to a gene: 10. Germline lookup yields CDR1 MNHNS and CDR2 SASEGT. CDR3 size: 15 residues. This chain's CDR3 is CATEPGDRPNYGYTF. Written as DNA, the CDR3 is TGTGCCACCGAACCCGGGGACAGGCCTAACTATGGCTACACCTTC.